This TCR beta chain was profiled in a study of blood T cells in healthy people across ages. As regards this clonotype: Its antigen remains unknown.

Each sample yielded at least 6.5 million isolated PBMCs. Study-level findings and limits: Aged donors had fewer naive CD4+ cells and lower diversity than long-lived donors.

Combining a sample-barcoded 5' primer with a J-beta primer mix, a second PCR ran for roughly 7 to 12 cycles. Each CDR3 protein gets one entry after TCRdb re-called the 5' RACE reads with MiXCR. Among under 800,000 distinct CDR3 sequences listed, roughly 41% were seen once. Trimming shortened V by 3 bases and J by 5 bases, and 14 bases separated the two germline ends. The CDR3 consists of 15 residues. Germline CDR1 reads LGHNT; CDR2 reads FRNRAP. The origin of this receptor is a woman aged 60-75 years in good health. This chain joins TRBV12-5 and TRBJ1-5; possibly TRBD1 for D (6 bases). Sequenced sample: blood. As DNA, the CDR3 is TGTGCTAGTGGTTTAAAGGGGGTGAGAGATCAGCCCCAGCATTTT. It codes for CASGLKGVRDQPQHF.